Listed below are T cell receptor beta chains from one sample, sequenced in a study of Ad26.COV2.S vaccination and SARS-CoV-2 variants. Profiling relied on immunoSEQ multiplex PCR, and the TCRdb table lists in-frame clones only, not all of them. The sample shows about 440,000 clones, around 85% of them seen only once. Source: peripheral blood, taken in a trial of Ad26.COV2.S vaccine versus placebo. The origin of the receptors is a person aged 18-65 years who received the Ad26.COV2.S COVID-19 vaccine or a placebo. Each CDR3 is given with its conserved first and last residue. Each record gives: V gene, D gene, J gene, clone size, CDR3 DNA, CDR3 protein. D genes are given only for firm matches. Clone size is shown for a subset of rows, as once, few, many or a class of expanded clone.

v_gene: TRBV10-3; d_gene: TRBD2; j_gene: TRBJ2-1; abundance: .; CDR3nt: TGTGCCATCGCGCGGGAGGGGTCCTACAATGAGCAGTTCTTC; CDR3aa: CAIAREGSYNEQFF
v_gene: TRBV5-1; d_gene: .; j_gene: TRBJ2-1; abundance: .; CDR3nt: TGCGCCAGCAGCACAGGGTCTGGGGAGCAGTTCTTC; CDR3aa: CASSTGSGEQFF
v_gene: TRBV15; d_gene: TRBD2; j_gene: TRBJ2-7; abundance: .; CDR3nt: TGTGCCACCAGCAGACTAGCGGGAGCACGGGAGCAGTACTTC; CDR3aa: CATSRLAGAREQYF
v_gene: TRBV3-1/TRBV3-2; d_gene: .; j_gene: TRBJ1-1; abundance: .; CDR3nt: TGTGCCAGCAGCCAAGATTTGGGGCCGAACACTGAAGCTTTCTTT; CDR3aa: CASSQDLGPNTEAFF
v_gene: TRBV7-9; d_gene: .; j_gene: TRBJ1-3; abundance: few; CDR3nt: TGTGCCAGCAGCTTAGTTGGGGCGTCGGGAAACACCATATATTTT; CDR3aa: CASSLVGASGNTIYF
v_gene: TRBV7-2; d_gene: .; j_gene: TRBJ2-1; abundance: few; CDR3nt: TGTGCCAGCAGTCCCTTGGGCAGGGACAATGAGCAGTTCTTC; CDR3aa: CASSPLGRDNEQFF
v_gene: TRBV19; d_gene: .; j_gene: TRBJ1-4; abundance: once; CDR3nt: TGTGCCAGTAGTATGGGGACCAGTTTGAGGGTCGTTGGAAAACTGTTTTTT; CDR3aa: CASSMGTSLRVVGKLFF
v_gene: TRBV30; d_gene: .; j_gene: TRBJ1-2; abundance: .; CDR3nt: TGTGCCTGGACTCCGCGGGGCTATGGCTACACCTTC; CDR3aa: CAWTPRGYGYTF
v_gene: TRBV6-2/TRBV6-3; d_gene: .; j_gene: TRBJ2-3; abundance: once; CDR3nt: TGTGCCAGCAGTTCGGGGACTGGCACAGATACGCAGTATTTT; CDR3aa: CASSSGTGTDTQYF
v_gene: TRBV7-3; d_gene: .; j_gene: TRBJ2-1; abundance: .; CDR3nt: TGTGCCAGCAGCTTAATAGATGTGCGGGCGGGGTCCCTTGGAGGACCGACCTACAATGAGCAGTTCTTC; CDR3aa: CASSLIDVRAGSLGGPTYNEQFF
v_gene: TRBV29-1; d_gene: .; j_gene: TRBJ1-1; abundance: .; CDR3nt: TGCAGCGTACTCGGCGGGCAGGGTCCCTTCTTT; CDR3aa: CSVLGGQGPFF
v_gene: TRBV15; d_gene: TRBD2; j_gene: TRBJ2-1; abundance: .; CDR3nt: TGTGCCACCAGCCAAGTAGCGGGAGAGGGGAATGAGCAGTTCTTC; CDR3aa: CATSQVAGEGNEQFF
v_gene: TRBV5-1; d_gene: .; j_gene: TRBJ2-1; abundance: .; CDR3nt: TGCGCCAGCAGCTTGAGTGGGAGCTCCTACAATGAGCAGTTCTTC; CDR3aa: CASSLSGSSYNEQFF
v_gene: TRBV7-2; d_gene: .; j_gene: TRBJ1-1; abundance: .; CDR3nt: TGTGCCAGCAGCCCCGGTTTTTCGCAGGGTGAAGCTTTCTTT; CDR3aa: CASSPGFSQGEAFF
v_gene: TRBV2; d_gene: .; j_gene: TRBJ2-2; abundance: few; CDR3nt: TGTGCCAGCAGTGAGCAGGGGTTCGACACCGGGGAGCTGTTTTTT; CDR3aa: CASSEQGFDTGELFF
v_gene: TRBV30; d_gene: .; j_gene: TRBJ1-2; abundance: .; CDR3nt: TGTGCCTGGACGCGTATTGGGGGCTACACCTTC; CDR3aa: CAWTRIGGYTF
v_gene: TRBV3-1/TRBV3-2; d_gene: .; j_gene: TRBJ1-2; abundance: once; CDR3nt: TGTGCCAGCAGCCAAGGTGAAAATGGCTACACCTTC; CDR3aa: CASSQGENGYTF
v_gene: TRBV27; d_gene: TRBD2; j_gene: TRBJ2-1; abundance: .; CDR3nt: TGTGCCAGCAGTCCCCCGGGACTAGCGGGCTACAATGAGCAGTTCTTC; CDR3aa: CASSPPGLAGYNEQFF
v_gene: TRBV3-1/TRBV3-2; d_gene: TRBD1; j_gene: TRBJ2-1; abundance: .; CDR3nt: TGTGCCAGCAGCCGAACAGACAGGGGGAACGTCAGGGAGCAGTTCTTC; CDR3aa: CASSRTDRGNVREQFF
v_gene: TRBV7-2; d_gene: .; j_gene: TRBJ1-3; abundance: .; CDR3nt: TGTGCCAGCACCCCGACAGGACCCTCTGGAAACACCATATATTTT; CDR3aa: CASTPTGPSGNTIYF
v_gene: TRBV9; d_gene: TRBD2; j_gene: TRBJ2-3; abundance: .; CDR3nt: TGTGCCAGCAGCGAGACTAGCGGGGCTAGCACAGATACGCAGTATTTT; CDR3aa: CASSETSGASTDTQYF
v_gene: TRBV28; d_gene: TRBD2; j_gene: TRBJ2-4; abundance: .; CDR3nt: TGTGCCAGCAGACGATCGGGGACTAGTCCGAACATTCAGTACTTC; CDR3aa: CASRRSGTSPNIQYF
v_gene: TRBV5-1; d_gene: TRBD2; j_gene: TRBJ2-7; abundance: .; CDR3nt: TGCGCCAGCAGCTCGAGCGGGACGGTCTACGAGCAGTACTTC; CDR3aa: CASSSSGTVYEQYF
v_gene: TRBV6-5; d_gene: TRBD2; j_gene: TRBJ2-3; abundance: .; CDR3nt: TGTGCCAGCAGTTACTCGACTAGCGGGGACACAGATACGCAGTATTTT; CDR3aa: CASSYSTSGDTDTQYF
v_gene: TRBV4-1; d_gene: .; j_gene: TRBJ2-1; abundance: .; CDR3nt: TGCGCCAGCAGCCACGGACCCCGGGGAACTACCTACAATGAGCAGTTCTTC; CDR3aa: CASSHGPRGTTYNEQFF
v_gene: TRBV11-2; d_gene: TRBD2; j_gene: TRBJ2-5; abundance: .; CDR3nt: TGTGCCAGCAGCTTAGATTGGCGACTAGCGGAAGAGACCCAGTACTTC; CDR3aa: CASSLDWRLAEETQYF
v_gene: TRBV28; d_gene: .; j_gene: TRBJ2-2; abundance: .; CDR3nt: TGTGCCAGCCTCGACGGGGCCCGTGCCACCGGGGAGCTGTTTTTT; CDR3aa: CASLDGARATGELFF